The present TCR beta chain was sequenced within a study of beta chain features in type 1 diabetes (dated by TCRdb to 2017 to 2018). About the study as a whole: Mean age, gender distribution, total cell number and subset yield did not differ between patients and healthy donors. The study compared the TCRB repertoires of sorted circulating CD4+ T cell subsets in recently diagnosed type 1 diabetes patients with those in matched healthy donors. Across all samples, some 100,000,000 sorted cells were examined, and cell number per subset correlated strongly with RNA yield. Naive and central memory subsets were obtained from all 30 or so donors, but regulatory and stem cell-like memory subsets were isolated from only 8 patients and roughly 8 healthy donors.

The research as a whole found: Because cDNA was sequenced instead of genomic DNA, highly expressing activated cells could be over-represented, though the groups showed no difference in activation or CD3 levels. In all four CD4+ subsets, TCRB CDR3 length was moderately but significantly shorter in type 1 diabetes patients. Naive, central memory and regulatory TCRB repertoires appeared to be more alike among patients than among healthy donors. At VDJ recombination sites, patients with type 1 diabetes made fewer insertions and deleted more nucleotides, a pattern implying thymic rearrangement abnormalities. PCR may preferentially amplify shorter templates, but because patient and control samples were amplified and corrected together, any resulting skew would affect both groups equally. Only small numbers of individuals were included in the HLA sub-analyses, which left unresolved whether HLA type had any influence on TCRB rearrangement.

A single peripheral blood draw of approximately 120 mL on average was collected from each donor into heparinised tubes. A BD FACSAria II was used to sort naive, central memory, regulatory and stem cell-like memory CD4+ T cells with a panel that included CD45RO, CCR7, CD25, CD127, CD95 and CD27. Purity was above 95% for every sorted population. PBMCs were separated immediately by Lymphoprep density gradient centrifugation and were stained directly, without being cultured. So that batch effects would be minimized, each experiment stained and sorted samples in pairs, pairing one healthy donor with one patient. V and J lose 0 bases and 5 bases, and a span of 17 bases separates them. Sequences SGHRS (CDR1) and YFSETQ (CDR2) are obtained from the germline V gene. Including the terminal cysteine and phenylalanine, the CDR3 comprises 16 residues. The entry retains the CDR3 DNA only, 48 bases that are in frame from base 1.

As to this clone: Its antigen target is currently unknown. No much larger clone exists at a distance of one base, and base qualities are not known.

The entire isolated RNA was reverse transcribed using the High Capacity cDNA Reverse Transcription Kit, and thus expressed TCRB transcripts were sequenced. Deep immunoSEQ sequencing was performed on naive, central memory and regulatory T cell samples, with an average of around 3.4 million total reads per sample. Sorted cells were lysed in RLT buffer and RNA was extracted with DNase-treated RNeasy Micro or Mini kits, depending on cell number. Each cell subset was processed separately to prevent cross-contamination, with patient and healthy donor samples processed together. The immunoSEQ multiplex PCR was used to amplify TCRB sequences from cDNA, yielding 87-bp fragments that span the CDR3 region. Sequencing of the amplicons was performed on the Illumina HiSeq platform. The authors' analysis ran thus. Synthetic template baselines were used to correct PCR bias computationally, reads within Hamming distance 2 were collapsed together, and singletons that could not be merged were discarded. Reads were aligned against IMGT so that V, D and J genes, CDR3 length and insertions or deletions at six rearrangement sites could be assigned. Clonotype counts were normalized to sorted cell number within each subset before computing true diversity and Gini coefficients with the tcR R package. The overlap coefficient, calculated on TCRB nucleotide sequences, was used to quantify repertoire sharing. TCRdb holds this immuneACCESS table with in-frame rearrangements only. Some clones are missing; in checked studies, unresolved V genes explain under half, and the rest has no known cause. D and trimming come from the DNA, and the V and J calls and clone size come from that table. The sample table shows around 97,000 clones, and over 25% are seen once. The ten largest clones capture more than 0.5% of the sample.

This receptor was identified in a woman aged 18 to 35 with type 1 diabetes. The sequenced sample was central memory CD4+ T cells from blood. The V and J segments used are TRBV5-1 and TRBJ2-5; TRBD1 is perhaps the D gene, given 6 matching bases. The DNA reads TGCGCCAGCAGCTTGGGAGGAAGAGGCCAGGGGGAGACCCAGTACTTC. Translated, it gives CASSLGGRGQGETQYF. The variable domain in full, with residues beyond the CDR3 obtained from the reference TRBV5-1 and TRBJ2-5 genes, is KAGVTQTPRYLIKTRGQQVTLSCSPISGHRSVSWYQQTPGQGLQFLFEYFSETQRNKGNFPGRFSGRQFSNSRSEMNVSTLELGDSALYLCASSLGGRGQGETQYFGPGTRLLVL.